One T cell receptor (beta chain) is described in this entry. Its antigen is not known. This sample was taken from a study of CXCR3-negative and CXCR3-positive naive CD8 T cells. Study findings and constraints: TRBV-TRBJ usage was similar across naive CXCR3 subsets but distinct in memory cells. Comparably high diversity was seen in both naive subsets, and much lower diversity in memory CD8+ cells. Relative to CXCR3-negative naive cells, CXCR3-positive naive cells had more hydrophobic TRB CDR3s.

With UMI labels, 5' RACE was used to prepare the TRB cDNA libraries. After re-calling the 5' RACE reads, TCRdb lists one entry per CDR3 protein, DNA absent. The listing contains around 63,000 distinct CDR3 sequences. Germline V gives CDR1 SEHNR, CDR2 FQNEAQ (reference sequence). The CDR3 extends over 15 amino acids. CD45RO-CCR7+CD27+CD95- expression identified naive CD8+ T cells. Input material: naive CXCR3+ CD8+ T cells from blood. Subset of the sample: CD45RO-CCR7+CD27+CD95- naive CD8+ T cells expressing CXCR3 (TNR3+). The chain carries TRBV7-9 and TRBJ1-2; TCRdb's D call of TRBD1 is untestable without DNA. The sequence was obtained from a human donor in good health. Some clones in this sample may be carry-over from other donors' samples. The CDR3 sequence: CASSTDTGGARGYTF.